This is a list of T cell receptor beta chains from one sample in a study of cytomegalovirus exposure and HLA in healthy donors. Here immunoSEQ multiplex PCR was the method, and the copy in TCRdb shows in-frame clones only, minus some. This table holds under 350,000 clones, 70% to 90% found once. The sequenced sample consisted of PBMCs. These receptors were taken from a woman between 18 and 30 years old in good health and CMV-seronegative. Both conserved end residues are part of each CDR3. Each record gives: clone size, D gene, V gene, J gene, CDR3 protein, CDR3 DNA. The D gene is left open where the match is weak. Part of the rows lack a size; the others show once, few, many or a class for expanded clones.

clone size: once; D gene: -; V gene: TRBV10-3; J gene: TRBJ1-1; CDR3 protein: CAISESWRTEAFF; CDR3 DNA: TGTGCCATCAGTGAGTCTTGGAGGACTGAAGCTTTCTTT
clone size: -; D gene: -; V gene: TRBV6-5; J gene: TRBJ1-2; CDR3 protein: CASSYFGGSYGYTF; CDR3 DNA: TGTGCCAGCAGTTACTTTGGCGGATCCTATGGCTACACCTTC
clone size: -; D gene: TRBD2; V gene: TRBV29-1; J gene: TRBJ2-1; CDR3 protein: CSVVLAGADNEQFF; CDR3 DNA: TGCAGCGTTGTGTTGGCGGGAGCTGACAATGAGCAGTTCTTC
clone size: -; D gene: TRBD1; V gene: TRBV2; J gene: TRBJ2-5; CDR3 protein: CASSAWTGAIQETQYF; CDR3 DNA: TGTGCCAGCAGTGCCTGGACAGGGGCAATACAAGAGACCCAGTACTTC
clone size: -; D gene: -; V gene: TRBV6-4; J gene: TRBJ2-1; CDR3 protein: CASSLTSNNEQFF; CDR3 DNA: TGTGCCAGCAGTCTTACTAGCAACAATGAGCAGTTCTTC
clone size: -; D gene: TRBD2; V gene: TRBV7-2; J gene: TRBJ2-7; CDR3 protein: CASSHGTSGRGYEQYF; CDR3 DNA: TGTGCCAGCAGCCACGGGACTAGCGGGAGGGGATACGAGCAGTACTTC
clone size: -; D gene: TRBD2; V gene: TRBV29-1; J gene: TRBJ2-3; CDR3 protein: CSVPGGSTDTQYF; CDR3 DNA: TGCAGCGTTCCGGGGGGGAGCACAGATACGCAGTATTTT
clone size: -; D gene: -; V gene: TRBV6-1; J gene: TRBJ1-5; CDR3 protein: CASLSAGAGQPQHF; CDR3 DNA: TGTGCCAGCCTTAGTGCAGGGGCGGGCCAGCCCCAGCATTTT
clone size: -; D gene: TRBD1; V gene: TRBV6-1; J gene: TRBJ2-6; CDR3 protein: CASSEWDRGGSGANVLTF; CDR3 DNA: TGTGCCAGCAGTGAATGGGACAGGGGAGGATCTGGGGCCAACGTCCTGACTTTC
clone size: once; D gene: -; V gene: TRBV6-5; J gene: TRBJ1-1; CDR3 protein: CASRLIDLNTEAFF; CDR3 DNA: TGTGCCAGCAGACTTATCGATCTGAACACTGAAGCTTTCTTT
clone size: many; D gene: -; V gene: TRBV30; J gene: TRBJ1-2; CDR3 protein: CASEGQSYGYTF; CDR3 DNA: TGTGCCTCTGAAGGACAGTCCTATGGCTACACCTTC
clone size: once; D gene: -; V gene: TRBV19; J gene: TRBJ1-5; CDR3 protein: CASSITTDQHF; CDR3 DNA: TGTGCCAGTAGTATAACGACAGACCAGCATTTT
clone size: -; D gene: -; V gene: TRBV7-8; J gene: TRBJ2-7; CDR3 protein: CASSFRVMGEQYF; CDR3 DNA: TGTGCCAGCAGCTTCAGGGTTATGGGCGAGCAGTACTTC
clone size: -; D gene: -; V gene: TRBV15; J gene: TRBJ1-5; CDR3 protein: CATSRGTGNSNQPQHF; CDR3 DNA: TGTGCCACCAGCAGAGGTACAGGGAATAGCAATCAGCCCCAGCATTTT
clone size: -; D gene: -; V gene: TRBV27; J gene: TRBJ2-1; CDR3 protein: CASRPSWTTRSWNEQFF; CDR3 DNA: TGTGCCAGCAGACCAAGTTGGACGACTAGGTCGTGGAATGAGCAGTTCTTC
clone size: -; D gene: TRBD2; V gene: TRBV27; J gene: TRBJ2-1; CDR3 protein: CASHLAGGPNEQFF; CDR3 DNA: TGTGCCAGCCACCTAGCGGGGGGGCCCAATGAGCAGTTCTTC
clone size: -; D gene: -; V gene: TRBV10-1; J gene: TRBJ2-7; CDR3 protein: CASSDPGQGGNEQYF; CDR3 DNA: TGCGCCAGCAGTGATCCGGGGCAAGGAGGGAACGAGCAGTACTTC
clone size: once; D gene: TRBD1; V gene: TRBV28; J gene: TRBJ2-1; CDR3 protein: CASSFRDRGLNEQFF; CDR3 DNA: TGTGCCAGCAGTTTCCGGGACAGGGGGCTCAATGAGCAGTTCTTC
clone size: -; D gene: -; V gene: TRBV9; J gene: TRBJ1-1; CDR3 protein: CASSVGQGRGTEAFF; CDR3 DNA: TGTGCCAGCAGCGTAGGGCAGGGGCGAGGCACTGAAGCTTTCTTT
clone size: -; D gene: TRBD1; V gene: TRBV30; J gene: TRBJ1-5; CDR3 protein: CAWTGTGYFSNQPQHF; CDR3 DNA: TGTGCCTGGACCGGGACAGGCTATTTTAGCAATCAGCCCCAGCATTTT
clone size: once; D gene: -; V gene: TRBV18; J gene: TRBJ2-7; CDR3 protein: CASSPSLEDEQYF; CDR3 DNA: TGTGCCAGCTCACCATCGTTGGAGGACGAGCAGTACTTC
clone size: -; D gene: TRBD1; V gene: TRBV4-2; J gene: TRBJ1-1; CDR3 protein: CASSLVQGSDTEAFF; CDR3 DNA: TGTGCCAGCAGCCTCGTACAGGGGTCGGACACTGAAGCTTTCTTT
clone size: -; D gene: -; V gene: TRBV2; J gene: TRBJ1-1; CDR3 protein: CASLDKTGNTEAFF; CDR3 DNA: TGTGCCAGCCTTGATAAGACAGGGAACACTGAAGCTTTCTTT
clone size: -; D gene: TRBD1; V gene: TRBV28; J gene: TRBJ1-2; CDR3 protein: CASSGTGVAPPYYGYTF; CDR3 DNA: TGTGCCAGCAGCGGGACAGGGGTTGCCCCCCCGTACTATGGCTACACCTTC
clone size: -; D gene: -; V gene: TRBV18; J gene: TRBJ1-1; CDR3 protein: CASSPSDSLIMNTEAFF; CDR3 DNA: TGTGCCAGCTCACCCAGTGACAGCCTAATCATGAACACTGAAGCTTTCTTT
clone size: -; D gene: -; V gene: TRBV5-1; J gene: TRBJ2-5; CDR3 protein: CASSLAPTGETQYF; CDR3 DNA: TGCGCCAGCAGCTTGGCCCCGACGGGGGAGACCCAGTACTTC
clone size: -; D gene: TRBD2; V gene: TRBV18; J gene: TRBJ2-7; CDR3 protein: CASLLSDRTSGSYEQYF; CDR3 DNA: TGTGCCAGCTTACTATCTGATCGGACTAGCGGGAGCTACGAGCAGTACTTC
clone size: -; D gene: -; V gene: TRBV4-1; J gene: TRBJ2-3; CDR3 protein: CASSQAYDTHTQYF; CDR3 DNA: TGCGCCAGCAGCCAAGCGTACGACACCCATACGCAGTATTTT